The clone carrying this TCR beta chain came up once. The sample belongs to a study of blood T cell repertoires in COVID-19. Study-wide context: Donors in the United States, Italy and Spain gave samples during acute or convalescent COVID-19.

The CDR3 extends over 17 amino acids. TCRdb's table, derived via immunoSEQ multiplex PCR, lists solely in-frame clones and lacks some. This sample has about 220,000 clones; roughly 84% occur once, and the top ten carry 5.5% to 7.5%. The sequencing input was PBMCs or T cells enriched from blood (not recorded which). The chain has TRBV12-2 and TRBJ2-3; the table assigns TRBD2, which was not confirmed against the DNA. TRBV12-2 is a known pseudogene. The TCR was taken from a middle-aged woman who had recovered from COVID-19. This CDR3 is CASRLCPVSPGTDTQYF. The CDR3 coding sequence is TGTGCAAGTCGCTTATGCCCCGTGAGCCCGGGCACAGATACGCAGTATTTT.